This T cell receptor (beta chain) is from a study of cytomegalovirus exposure and HLA in healthy donors. Findings and caveats of the study: There were a few CMV-associated chains whose specificity for CMV antigens was confirmed in vitro.

Sequencing was performed with immunoSEQ multiplex PCR; in TCRdb, only in-frame clones are kept and a portion is missing. This table holds roughly 300,000 clones, roughly 88% found once. V lost 7 bases, J lost 8 bases, and 14 bases lay in between. CDR1 is SEHNR, CDR2 FQNEAQ, per germline (reference sequence). The CDR3 has 12 amino acids. This clone occurred a few times. Antigen unknown. The chain employs TRBV7-9 and TRBJ1-2, with TRBD1 as a possible D gene (6 bases). Material: PBMCs. The source of this sequence is a woman under 30 in good health and CMV-seronegative. CDR3 bases: TGTGCCAGCATCATCGGACAGAACGGCTACACCTTC. This gives the protein CASIIGQNGYTF. The variable domain in full, with the rest retrieved from reference TRBV7-9 and TRBJ1-2, is DTGVSQNPRHKITKRGQNVTFRCDPISEHNRLYWYRQTLGQGPEFLTYFQNEAQLEKSRLLSDRFSAERPKGSFSTLEIQRTEQGDSAMYLCASIIGQNGYTFGSGTRLTVV.